This TCR beta chain was profiled in a study of low-dose radiotherapy and immunotherapy resistance in tumors. The CDR3 is made up of 12 amino acids. The trim removed 4 bases at V and 5 bases at J, leaving 1 base unmatched. Germline V gene data show CDR1 as SQVTM and CDR2 as ANQGSEA. Only a few counts were recorded for this clonotype. This clone may be a read error of a much larger clone one base away. Gene-specific TRAV and TRBV primers were used for first-strand cDNA, covering alpha and beta chains. Amplification, which lasted roughly 20 PCR cycles, used a constant-region primer and V-primer adapter to amplify TCRs. MiXCR, applied by TCRdb to the reads, yields one record per CDR3 protein. The sample carries tens of thousands of distinct CDR3 sequences, more than 8.5% recorded once. Time point reported: before trial treatment.

V and J are TRBV29-1 and TRBJ2-4; TRBD2 agrees at 8 bases. This receptor was obtained from a male donor with prostate cancer. This sample comprised PBMCs, obtained before treatment. The CDR3, as DNA: TGCAGCGTTGTTAGCGGGGAAAACATTCAGTACTTC. Translation: CSVVSGENIQYF.